This T cell receptor (beta chain) stems from a study of CD8+ T cells in alopecia areata. Study-level background: Affected scalp percentage gauged treated patients' severity.

RNA was extracted and reverse transcribed into cDNA as the sequencing template. Generated by immunoSEQ multiplex PCR, the TCRdb table keeps only in-frame clones and is missing some. This sample has around 100,000 clones; 80% to 90% occur once, and the top ten carry approximately 12%. This clone was seen a single time. The V segment lost 3 bases and the J segment 5 bases; nucleotides outside the gene matches: 7. Germline assignment: CDR1 SGHTA and CDR2 FQGNSA. There are 14 residues in the CDR3. Treatment denoted: oral pan-JAK inhibitor, 5-10 mg twice daily. Specimens obtained from alopecia areata patients comprised lesional scalp punch biopsies and peripheral blood.

The chain employs TRBV7-2 and TRBJ2-7; the match to TRBD2 covers 7 bases. Here the sequenced sample was CD8+ T cells sorted from blood, taken between weeks 30 and 35, from a patient treated with tofacitinib. The TCR originated in a human donor with alopecia areata. The CDR3 loop reads CASSFPERGNEQYF. CDR3 coding DNA: TGTGCCAGCAGCTTCCCTGAGCGGGGCAACGAGCAGTACTTC.